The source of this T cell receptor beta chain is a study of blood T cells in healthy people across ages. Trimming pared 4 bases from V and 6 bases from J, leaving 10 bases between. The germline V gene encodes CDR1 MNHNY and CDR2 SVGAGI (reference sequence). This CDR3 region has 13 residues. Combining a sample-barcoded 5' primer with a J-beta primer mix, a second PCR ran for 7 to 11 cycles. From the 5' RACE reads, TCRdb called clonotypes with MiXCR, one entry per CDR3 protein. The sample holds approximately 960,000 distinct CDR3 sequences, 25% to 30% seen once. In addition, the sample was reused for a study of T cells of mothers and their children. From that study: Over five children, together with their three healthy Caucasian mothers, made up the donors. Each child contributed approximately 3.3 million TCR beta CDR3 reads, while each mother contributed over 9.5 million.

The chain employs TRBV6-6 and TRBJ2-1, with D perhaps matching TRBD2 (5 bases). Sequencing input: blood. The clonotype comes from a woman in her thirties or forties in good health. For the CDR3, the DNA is TGTGCCAGCAGTTCTGGGGAGTCCAATGAGCAGTTCTTC. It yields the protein CASSSGESNEQFF.